One and the same sample provided the 2 T cell receptor beta chains below, sequenced in a study of shared clonotypes between healthy human individuals. Terminally differentiated effector memory CD45RA+ cells were left out of the naive CD8 fraction, which was CD45RO-negative and positively selected for CCR7. The assay was immunoSEQ multiplex PCR, and TCRdb's table has in-frame clones only and misses some. Here the sample spans more than 2 million clones, around 93% being singletons. The sequenced material came from naive CD8+ T cells from PBMCs. The receptor source for this set is a man younger than 35 in good health. Some clones in this sample may be carry-over from other donors' samples.

This sequence joins TRBV20-1 and TRBJ1-1, with D unresolved. The CDR3 spans 11 residues. The germline V gene encodes CDR1 DFQATT and CDR2 SNEGSKA (reference sequence). Trimming took 3 bases from V and 5 from J, leaving 7 bases between them. Written as DNA, the CDR3 is TGCAGTGCTAGTATGTGGACTGAAGCTTTCTTT. Translation gives CSASMWTEAFF.

V and J are TRBV5-4 and TRBJ2-7, with 11 bases matching TRBD1. Trimming at V came to 3 bases and at J to 3 bases, leaving 5 bases not matched to a gene. CDR1 SGHNT and CDR2 YYREEE come from the germline V gene (reference sequence). This CDR3 contains 15 residues. The CDR3 here is CASSSRTGGVYEQYF. The CDR3 DNA reads TGTGCCAGCAGCTCCCGGACAGGGGGCGTCTACGAGCAGTACTTC.